The 3 T cell receptor beta chains below come from one sample, sequenced in a study of blood T cell repertoires in COVID-19. Assay: immunoSEQ multiplex PCR; the TCRdb copy retains only in-frame clones and omits some. The table lists 160,000 or so clones, 65% to 85% of them singletons. The specimen was PBMCs or T cells enriched from blood (not recorded which). Source of these receptors: a woman aged 35 to 49 with acute COVID-19.

The chain links TRBV19 to TRBJ1-2; D unresolved. The CDR3 covers 15 residues. Per the germline V gene, CDR1 is LNHDA and CDR2 is SQIVND (reference sequence). Trimming cost V 3 bases and J 8 bases, with 19 bases left between them. CDR3 protein: CASSMRTGSAFGYTF. DNA of the CDR3: TGTGCCAGTAGTATGCGAACCGGGAGCGCCTTCGGCTACACCTTC.

The V gene is TRBV5-1, the J gene TRBJ2-3, with D perhaps matching TRBD1 (6 bases). There are 14 residues in the CDR3. V lost 0 bases and J 5 bases, leaving 10 bases between the germline ends. Germline V CDR1 and CDR2: SGHRS, YFSETQ. CDR3 in DNA: TGCGCCAGCAGCTTGGCCCACAGGGAAGATACGCAGTATTTT. Protein: CASSLAHREDTQYF.

The J gene is TRBJ2-1, the V gene TRBV4-2; D might be TRBD2 (6 bases). Germline V gene data show CDR1 as LGHNA and CDR2 as YNFKEQ. The germline V and J ends were trimmed by 1 base and 9 bases, with 7 bases remaining between them. The CDR3 loop spans 12 amino acids. Here the CDR3 reads CASSQVGGEQFF. The DNA of the CDR3 is TGTGCCAGCAGCCAAGTGGGAGGTGAGCAGTTCTTC.